This TCR beta chain was recovered during a study of T cells after posttransplantation cyclophosphamide. This clone was observed at least ten times. Its target is unknown. The CDR3 sequence is 14 residues long. The ends were cut back, 3 bases at V and 1 base at J, with 8 bases in the middle. Germline loops: CDR1 SGHDT, CDR2 YYEEEE. Study-wide points: Recipient CMV seropositivity and CMV reactivation strongly tracked TRB clonality.

Assay: immunoSEQ multiplex PCR; the TCRdb copy retains only in-frame clones and omits some. This repertoire holds fewer than 35,000 clones, and none appear only once. The receptor was isolated from a woman aged 60-70 years in good health, CMV-negative, and a related stem cell transplant donor. This chain links TRBV5-6 with TRBJ1-3; the D is unclear. Specimen: PBMCs. DNA of the CDR3: TGTGCCAGCAGCTCCAGGAGTTCTGGAAACACCATATATTTT. Its protein product is CASSSRSSGNTIYF.